This T cell receptor beta chain appears in the sequencing data of a study of early T cells in non-severe SARS-CoV-2 infection. The overall study: It was bulk RNA from unsorted whole blood that was sequenced, and the chains were unpaired.

Unique molecular identifier tags were affixed to discrete cDNA molecules. TCRdb used MiXCR to reprocess the 5' RACE reads, holding one entry per CDR3 protein. The sample has over 85,000 distinct CDR3 sequences, around an eighth seen once; the top ten hold less than 4.5%. V gave up 4 bases and J gave up 3 bases, with 12 bases separating them. The CDR3 covers 13 residues. Germline V gives CDR1 DFQATT, CDR2 SNEGSKA (reference sequence). The study, taken as a whole, reports: Anti-spike CD8 responses were favored in VDJdb matching, and private and CD4 specificities were missed.

A note on this clonotype: Antigen: not known.

The receptor was isolated from an adult who was a healthcare worker with PCR-confirmed SARS-CoV-2 infection or an uninfected control (not recorded which). The chain has TRBV20-1 and TRBJ1-2; a weak D match, TRBD1 (6 bases). Sequenced material: whole blood, taken at baseline. CDR3 nucleotide sequence: TGCAGTGCTACTACAGGGCGCGACTATGGCTACACCTTC. Translation gives CSATTGRDYGYTF.